Only one count was recorded for the clone carrying this T cell receptor beta chain. As handled by the study authors: Cell counts per sample came from amplifying reference gene primers. Measured with immunoSEQ multiplex PCR; TCRdb has only the in-frame clones, and not every one. V and J calls and clone size are as listed in that table; D and trimming were resolved from the DNA. The sample records approximately 99,000 clones, 85% to 90% being singletons. Seattle patients were enrolled while actively infected and followed longitudinally. Germline CDR1 is MGHDK and CDR2 is SYGVNS. This CDR3 is 16 amino acids long. Trimming took off 5 bases at V and 3 bases at J, with 19 bases between the two ends. The data stem from a study of blood T cell repertoires in COVID-19. Study details: The United States, Italy and Spain supplied acute and convalescent COVID-19 samples. PBMCs, B-cell-depleted T cells, or T cells provided the cDNA or gDNA that made up the material.

The TCR comes from a man between 50 and 59 years old with COVID-19, enrolled during active disease. The V call is TRBV25-1, the J call TRBJ1-2; D perhaps matches TRBD1 (5 bases). The sequenced sample consisted of peripheral blood. The CDR3 nucleotides are TGTGCCAGCAGTCCCCCGTGGGGAAGGGGCGACTATGGCTACACCTTC. This translates into CASSPPWGRGDYGYTF.